The 30 T cell receptor beta chains listed next were all sequenced from one sample in a study of T cell clones after liver transplantation. Clones were sequenced by immunoSEQ multiplex PCR, and TCRdb holds only the in-frame ones, with some missing. The sample contains tens of thousands of clones, approximately 80% of which appear only once. The sequenced sample was CD4+ T cells from blood, obtained 12 months after liver transplant. The receptors shown here come from a human patient who received a liver transplant. Some T cells may arise from the graft donor.

The CDR3 DNA is TGCGCCAGCAGCCAAGATCCGCAGGGTCTGTATGGCTACACCTTC. It is translated as CASSQDPQGLYGYTF. The chain is built from TRBV4-1 and TRBJ1-2, with D tentatively TRBD1 (5 bases). Germline V gene data show CDR1 as MGHRA and CDR2 as YSYEKL. V was cut by 0 bases and J by 5 bases, with 13 bases left in between. CDR3 length: 15 residues.

The chain has TRBV10-2 and TRBJ2-2; D uncertain. V lost 6 bases, J lost 3 bases, and 5 bases lay in between. The CDR3 length is 12 residues. Germline values: CDR1 WSHSY, CDR2 SAAADI. CDR3 sequence reads: CASSGDTGELFF. DNA for the CDR3: TGCGCCAGCAGCGGAGACACCGGGGAGCTGTTTTTT.

The V gene is TRBV28, the J gene TRBJ2-7; tentatively, D is TRBD1 or TRBD2 (7 bases each). CDR1 MDHEN and CDR2 SYDVKM come from the germline V gene. The ends were cut back, 8 bases at V and 2 bases at J, with 19 bases in the middle. The CDR3 loop spans 15 amino acids. CDR3 protein: CASRPPGGVPYEQYF. Written as DNA, the CDR3 is TGTGCCAGCCGTCCTCCAGGGGGGGTACCCTACGAGCAGTACTTC.

The chain couples TRBV29-1 to TRBJ2-5, with 7 bases fitting TRBD1. Trimming at V came to 6 bases and at J to 5 bases, leaving 6 bases not matched to a gene. The CDR3 length is 12 residues. Germline V lookup: CDR1 SQVTM, CDR2 ANQGSEA. The CDR3 DNA sequence: TGCAGCGTCGAGACAGGGTCCGAGACCCAGTACTTC. Translation gives CSVETGSETQYF.

This clone was observed a single time. V usage is TRBV5-1 and J usage is TRBJ2-7; 8 bases match TRBD2. The CDR3 totals 14 residues. With 6 bases clipped from V and 2 bases from J, the junction kept 7 bases outside the gene matches. Germline values: CDR1 SGHRS, CDR2 YFSETQ. The CDR3 nucleotides are TGCGCCAGCAATACGGCTAGCGGGCCCTACGAGCAGTACTTC. This translates into CASNTASGPYEQYF.

The V and J genes are TRBV6-1 and TRBJ2-7; tentative D call: TRBD2 (5 bases). This CDR3 has 16 amino acids. V was cut by 4 bases and J by 2 bases, with 18 bases left in between. Germline V gene lookup returns CDR1 MNHNS and CDR2 SASEGT. In DNA, the CDR3 is TGTGCCAGCAGTGTGGGAACCATCGAGGGCCCCTACGAGCAGTACTTC. Translating it yields CASSVGTIEGPYEQYF.

This clone was counted a few times. The V call is TRBV27, the J call TRBJ2-2; 14 positions match TRBD2. CDR1 and CDR2 (germline): MNHEY, SMNVEV (reference sequence). J gave up 5 bases and V 7 bases, and 12 bases lay outside the gene matches. CDR3 length: 18 residues. As DNA, the CDR3 is TGTGCCAGCATCCCAAATGGGGGACTAGCGGGAGTTACCGGGGAGCTGTTTTTT. It yields the protein CASIPNGGLAGVTGELFF.

This chain uses TRBV11-2 with TRBJ2-1, with 10 nucleotides matching TRBD2. This CDR3 comprises 13 residues. In germline, CDR1 is SGHAT, CDR2 FQNNGV. V was pared by 6 bases and J by 15 bases, with 11 bases of the junction left unmatched. CDR3 region: CASRTLKREGLFF. DNA for the CDR3: TGTGCCAGCAGGACCCTGAAGCGGGAGGGCCTGTTCTTC. Looking up the rest from reference TRBV11-2 and TRBJ2-1 gives the full variable domain: EAGVAQSPRYKIIEKRQSVAFWCNPISGHATLYWYQQILGQGPKLLIQFQNNGVVDDSQLPKDRFSAERLKGVDSTLKIQPAKLEDSAVYLCASRTLKREGLFFGPGTRLTVL.

The CDR3 loop reads CASSLRVLTRGYTF. Here the CDR3 DNA reads TGTGCCAGCAGCTTAAGGGTTTTGACTCGTGGCTACACCTTC. The chain combines TRBV7-2 with TRBJ1-2, with no clear D. V gave up 2 bases and J gave up 7 bases, with 14 bases separating them. The CDR3 totals 14 residues. CDR1 SGHTA and CDR2 FQGNSA come from the germline V gene.

The rearrangement links TRBV5-1 to TRBJ2-5; 9 nucleotides line up with TRBD2. The germline V gene encodes CDR1 SGHRS and CDR2 YFSETQ. CDR3 length: 15 amino acids. The ends lost 4 bases at V and 2 bases at J; junction bases unmatched: 6. The chain's CDR3 is CASSPLAGPQETQYF. The CDR3 nucleotides are TGCGCCAGCAGCCCCCTAGCGGGGCCTCAAGAGACCCAGTACTTC.

This chain links TRBV2 with TRBJ2-2; TRBD2 matches at 7 bases. CDR3 length: 13 residues. The germline V gene has CDR1 SNHLY and CDR2 FYNNEI. V shed 6 bases, J shed 7 bases, and the junction held 5 bases outside the gene matches. CDR3 DNA sequence: TGTGCCAGCAGGGTACTAGCGATCGGGGAGCTGTTTTTT. Encoded protein: CASRVLAIGELFF.

The chain has TRBV11-2 and TRBJ2-3, with D possibly being TRBD2 (6 bases). V dropped 8 bases and J dropped 1 base, with 10 bases sitting between them. Germline V gives CDR1 SGHAT, CDR2 FQNNGV. The CDR3 is 13 amino acids. The CDR3 nucleotides read TGTGCCAGCCGGGACTTCCGCACAGATACGCAGTATTTT. The encoded protein is CASRDFRTDTQYF.

This chain connects TRBV27 to TRBJ1-4, with D perhaps TRBD1 (5 bases). Trimming pared 9 bases from V and 8 bases from J, leaving 13 bases between. CDR1 and CDR2 (germline): MNHEY, SMNVEV (reference sequence). This CDR3 is 12 amino acids long. The CDR3 region has the DNA TGTGCCAGTGGGGGAGGGAGGGAAAAACTGTTTTTT. Residues: CASGGGREKLFF.

The chain recombines TRBV7-2 with TRBJ1-2; D unresolved. The ends were cut back, 0 bases at V and 8 bases at J, with 10 bases in the middle. The CDR3 spans 13 residues. The germline V gene encodes CDR1 SGHTA and CDR2 FQGNSA. The CDR3 loop is CASSLAASFGYTF. For the CDR3, the DNA is TGTGCCAGCAGCTTAGCGGCAAGTTTCGGCTACACCTTC.

This chain uses TRBV5-4 with TRBJ2-2; TRBD2 matches at 12 bases. This CDR3 comprises 17 residues. CDR1 and CDR2 from the germline V gene are SGHNT and YYREEE (reference sequence). V was pared by 1 base and J by 6 bases, with 7 bases of the junction left unmatched. In DNA, the CDR3 is TGTGCCAGCAGCTTGATGACTAGCGGGAGAAGGGCCGGGGAGCTGTTTTTT. Amino acid sequence: CASSLMTSGRRAGELFF.

The J gene is TRBJ2-3, the V gene TRBV29-1; TRBD2 agrees at 7 bases. CDR3 length: 14 residues. The junction had 7 bases not matched to a gene; V was cut back by 3 bases and J by 4 bases. The germline CDR1 and CDR2 sequences are SQVTM and ANQGSEA. This CDR3 is CSVEGGSLADTQYF. The CDR3 DNA reads as TGCAGCGTTGAGGGCGGGAGCTTGGCAGATACGCAGTATTTT.

This clone was picked up a small number of times. CDR3 DNA sequence: TGTGCCAGCAGCTTAGAATCTGGAAACACCATATATTTT. Protein sequence: CASSLESGNTIYF. This chain links TRBV11-2 with TRBJ1-3, with unresolved D. This CDR3 spans 13 amino acids. V shed 0 bases and J shed 1 base, with 1 base lying between them. Germline values: CDR1 SGHAT, CDR2 FQNNGV.

The DNA for the CDR3 is TGTGCCAGCTCACCGCTGGACAGGACAGGAGGATCGGCTGGAAACACCATATATTTT. Protein: CASSPLDRTGGSAGNTIYF. The V and J genes are TRBV18 and TRBJ1-3, with TRBD1 matching over 7 bases. The CDR3 length is 19 residues. Germline CDR1 is KGHSH and CDR2 is LQKENI. Trimming at V came to 3 bases and at J to 2 bases, leaving 16 bases not matched to a gene.

The chain links TRBV28 to TRBJ1-5, with D possibly TRBD1 on 6 matching bases. The V end lost 7 bases, the J end lost 6 bases, and 16 bases lay between the germline ends. CDR1 and CDR2 from the germline V gene are MDHEN and SYDVKM. The CDR3 is made up of 14 amino acids. This chain's CDR3 is CASTNGGAGQPQHF. The CDR3 DNA sequence: TGTGCCAGCACAAACGGGGGGGCCGGTCAGCCCCAGCATTTT.

The rearrangement links TRBV9 to TRBJ1-2; the match to TRBD1 covers 7 bases. CDR1 and CDR2 from the germline V gene are SGDLS and YYNGEE. This CDR3 comprises 14 residues. The V segment lost 0 bases and the J segment 6 bases; nucleotides outside the gene matches: 5. CDR3 nucleotides: TGTGCCAGCAGCGTAGATCGGACAGGCCATGGCTACACCTTC. It yields the protein CASSVDRTGHGYTF.

This clone was counted a few times. The genes are TRBV6-1 and TRBJ1-3; D might be TRBD1 (6 bases). There are 13 residues in the CDR3. The V gene's germline CDR1 is MNHNS and CDR2 SASEGT. V lost 10 bases and J lost 4, with 14 bases in between. DNA for the CDR3: TGTGCCACCCGGGGGGCTTACGGAAACACCATATATTTT. Protein product: CATRGAYGNTIYF.

The chain links TRBV19 to TRBJ1-4; no reliable D call. Per the germline V gene, CDR1 is LNHDA and CDR2 is SQIVND (reference sequence). This CDR3 is 14 amino acids long. V lost 5 bases and J lost 0, with 7 bases in between. The CDR3 region has the DNA TGTGCCAGTAGTTTTGATGCAACTAATGAAAAACTGTTTTTT. This encodes CASSFDATNEKLFF.

The rearrangement uses TRBV5-1 and TRBJ2-6; no definite D call. V was trimmed by 2 bases and J by 2 bases, leaving 20 bases between them. The germline CDR1 and CDR2 sequences are SGHRS and YFSETQ. This CDR3 region has 19 residues. The CDR3 spells CASSFSGALESPGANVLTF. The CDR3 bases are TGCGCCAGCAGCTTCTCGGGCGCTTTAGAAAGCCCTGGGGCCAACGTCCTGACTTTC.

DNA of the CDR3: TGTGCCAGCAGCTTGGGATGGGGACAGGGGGTTAGTGAAGCTTTCTTT. The encoded protein is CASSLGWGQGVSEAFF. The chain uses TRBV5-6 and TRBJ1-1, with TRBD1 matching over 11 bases. With 0 bases clipped from V and 7 bases from J, the junction kept 8 bases outside the gene matches. There are 16 residues in the CDR3. Germline loops: CDR1 SGHDT, CDR2 YYEEEE.

This sequence joins TRBV28 and TRBJ1-2; D is undetermined. Germline V gene lookup returns CDR1 MDHEN and CDR2 SYDVKM. The CDR3 sequence is 15 residues long. V shed 4 bases and J shed 0 bases, with 12 bases lying between them. The DNA for the CDR3 is TGTGCCAGCAGTTCCCCAAACACACCTAACTATGGCTACACCTTC. Protein sequence: CASSSPNTPNYGYTF.

This chain connects TRBV11-2 to TRBJ1-1, with D possibly TRBD1 on 5 matching bases. V lost 0 bases to trimming and J lost 0 bases, with 8 bases between them. Germline lookup yields CDR1 SGHAT and CDR2 FQNNGV. The CDR3 runs 15 residues. CDR3 loop: CASSLDRVMNTEAFF. DNA for the CDR3: TGTGCCAGCAGCTTAGACAGGGTCATGAACACTGAAGCTTTCTTT.

The J gene is TRBJ1-1, the V gene TRBV6-4; a weak D match, TRBD1 (5 bases). Germline V gene lookup returns CDR1 MRHNA and CDR2 SNTAGT. Trimming pared 1 base from V and 7 bases from J, leaving 13 bases between. The CDR3 extends over 14 amino acids. CDR3 sequence (DNA): TGTGCCAGCAGTGACTACGGGGGTCGGGGTGAAGCTTTCTTT. It encodes CASSDYGGRGEAFF.

The chain carries TRBV30 and TRBJ1-2; 8 nucleotides match TRBD1. The CDR3 contains 14 residues. Trimming at V came to 3 bases and at J to 4 bases, leaving 7 bases not matched to a gene. In germline, CDR1 is GTSNPN, CDR2 SVGIG (reference sequence). The chain's CDR3 is CAWSRDRYFYGYTF. CDR3 bases: TGTGCCTGGAGCCGGGACAGGTATTTCTATGGCTACACCTTC.

CDR3 sequence: CASSLTNQGRNQPQHF. The CDR3, as DNA: TGTGCCAGTAGTTTAACTAATCAGGGGCGCAATCAGCCCCAGCATTTT. The V and J genes are TRBV19 and TRBJ1-5; a weak D match, TRBD1 (6 bases). CDR1 is LNHDA, CDR2 SQIVND, per germline (reference sequence). The germline V and J ends were trimmed by 5 bases and 2 bases, with 16 bases remaining between them. The CDR3 runs to 16 residues. The full variable domain, in which reference TRBV19 and TRBJ1-5 provide the parts outside the CDR3, is DGGITQSPKYLFRKEGQNVTLSCEQNLNHDAMYWYRQDPGQGLRLIYYSQIVNDFQKGDIAEGYSVSREKKESFPLTVTSAQKNPTAFYLCASSLTNQGRNQPQHFGDGTRLSIL.

This clone turned up a few times. V gene TRBV5-6 combines with J gene TRBJ2-2; D remains unclear. V gave up 3 bases and J gave up 7 bases, with 19 bases separating them. Looked up from germline, CDR1 is SGHDT and CDR2 is YYEEEE. This CDR3 contains 16 residues. In DNA form, the CDR3 reads TGTGCCAGCAGCTCTCTCATCGGACGGCTGATCGGGGAGCTGTTTTTT. Amino acids: CASSSLIGRLIGELFF.